The 25 T cell receptor beta chains below all came from one sample that was sequenced in a study of siplizumab effects on memory and regulatory T cells. Clones were read by immunoSEQ multiplex PCR, and TCRdb kept only the in-frame ones, dropping some. The sample consists of around 99,000 clones, around 92% of them appearing once. Sample: Tregs sorted from blood. The receptors were sampled from a human donor in good health.

This chain joins TRBV7-9 and TRBJ1-5, with D possibly TRBD1 on 6 matching bases. The CDR3 is made up of 13 amino acids. Germline assignment: CDR1 SEHNR and CDR2 FQNEAQ (reference sequence). The V end was cut by 3 bases, the J end by 7 bases, with 10 bases between. The CDR3 nucleotides read TGTGCCAGCAGCTTGGGGGGCGACCAGCCCCAGCATTTT. Translating it yields CASSLGGDQPQHF. Full variable domain (remainder filled in from reference TRBV7-9 and TRBJ1-5): DTGVSQNPRHKITKRGQNVTFRCDPISEHNRLYWYRQTLGQGPEFLTYFQNEAQLEKSRLLSDRFSAERPKGSFSTLEIQRTEQGDSAMYLCASSLGGDQPQHFGDGTRLSIL.

The chain is built from TRBV7-3 and TRBJ2-7, with 8 positions matching TRBD2. This CDR3 contains 13 residues. V lost 5 bases to trimming and J lost 3 bases; unmatched junction nucleotides: 3. Germline V CDR1 and CDR2: SGHTA, FQGTGA. Here the CDR3 DNA reads TGTGCCAGCAGCGTGGGACTAGGCTACGAGCAGTACTTC. Protein sequence: CASSVGLGYEQYF.

In its sample, this clone was seen once. This chain links TRBV5-4 with TRBJ2-3; TRBD2 agrees at 10 bases. From germline, CDR1 is SGHNT and CDR2 YYREEE (reference sequence). Trimming removed 1 base from V and 3 bases from J; junction bases left unmatched: 5. This CDR3 is 16 amino acids long. The CDR3 nucleotides are TGTGCCAGCAGCTTGCCTACTAGCGGGGCAACAGATACGCAGTATTTT. It yields the protein CASSLPTSGATDTQYF. The whole variable domain, filled in from reference TRBV5-4 and TRBJ2-3, reads ETGVTQSPTHLIKTRGQQVTLRCSSQSGHNTVSWYQQALGQGPQFIFQYYREEENGRGNFPPRFSGLQFPNYSSELNVNALELDDSALYLCASSLPTSGATDTQYFGPGTRLTVL.

The CDR3 DNA reads TGCGCCACCCGGACCATTAGCTCCTACAATGAGCAGTTCTTC. It codes for CATRTISSYNEQFF. The V call is TRBV5-1, the J call TRBJ2-1; D is unclear. The CDR3 totals 14 residues. CDR1 and CDR2 (germline): SGHRS, YFSETQ. V lost 9 bases and J 0 bases, leaving 13 bases between the germline ends.

Concerning this clone: Other DNA sequences in this sample translate to the same CDR3. The chain couples TRBV18 to TRBJ2-7, with TRBD1 matching over 9 bases. Germline loops: CDR1 KGHSH, CDR2 LQKENI. Trimming cost V 3 bases and J 5 bases; bases outside gene matches: 2. This CDR3 is 13 amino acids long. The CDR3 nucleotides read TGTGCCAGCTCACCGGGGACAGGGAACGAGCAGTACTTC. Translating it yields CASSPGTGNEQYF. The variable domain in full, completed from reference TRBV18 and TRBJ2-7, reads NAGVMQNPRHLVRRRGQEARLRCSPMKGHSHVYWYRQLPEEGLKFMVYLQKENIIDESGMPKERFSAEFPKEGPSILRIQQVVRGDSAAYFCASSPGTGNEQYFGPGTRLTVT.

This rearrangement joins TRBV27 to TRBJ2-2; D remains ambiguous. V lost 3 bases to trimming and J lost 2 bases, with 7 bases between them. In germline, CDR1 is MNHEY, CDR2 SMNVEV (reference sequence). CDR3 length: 14 amino acids. The CDR3 sequence is CASSLTFNTGELFF. The CDR3 DNA reads TGTGCCAGCAGTTTGACATTCAACACCGGGGAGCTGTTTTTT.

The chain carries TRBV7-3 and TRBJ2-1; possible D gene TRBD2, 5 bases. CDR3 length equals 14 residues. Germline V gene sequence: CDR1 SGHTA, CDR2 FQGTGA. The V gene lost 3 bases and the J gene lost 5 bases, with 11 bases spanning the gap. CDR3 region: CASSFRGQNNEQFF. CDR3 coding DNA: TGTGCCAGCAGCTTTCGGGGTCAAAACAATGAGCAGTTCTTC.

This chain links TRBV18 with TRBJ1-4; unclear D gene. Between the trimmed V and J ends, which lost 5 bases and 8 bases, there was a span of 12 bases. CDR1 KGHSH and CDR2 LQKENI come from the germline V gene. The length of the CDR3 is 13 residues. DNA of the CDR3: TGTGCCAGCTCAGGGATGGCGAGAGAAAAACTGTTTTTT. Its translation: CASSGMAREKLFF.

The chain is built from TRBV5-1 and TRBJ2-7, with D hard to call. V was pared by 4 bases and J by 4 bases, with 18 bases between. Germline loops: CDR1 SGHRS, CDR2 YFSETQ. CDR3 length equals 15 residues. This CDR3 is CASSVTGRSSYEQYF. CDR3 nucleotides: TGCGCCAGCAGCGTAACTGGACGGTCGAGTTACGAGCAGTACTTC.

The count of this clone is one. J is TRBJ1-5 and V is TRBV27, with D perhaps matching TRBD1 (6 bases). Between the trimmed V and J ends, which lost 0 bases and 6 bases, there was a span of 9 bases. The CDR3 extends over 14 amino acids. The germline V gene encodes CDR1 MNHEY and CDR2 SMNVEV (reference sequence). The DNA for the CDR3 is TGTGCCAGCAGTTTATCGAGGGGGAGTCAGCCCCAGCATTTT. This translates into CASSLSRGSQPQHF.

This chain's CDR3 is CASSTDSSNQPQHF. In nucleotides, the CDR3 is TGTGCCAGCAGTACCGACAGCAGCAATCAGCCCCAGCATTTT. This rearrangement joins TRBV6-1 to TRBJ1-5, with a weak D call TRBD1 (5 bases). CDR3 length: 14 residues. Trimming removed 5 bases at V and 1 base at J, with 9 bases between. Germline V gene sequence: CDR1 MNHNS, CDR2 SASEGT.

The rearrangement joins TRBV30 to TRBJ2-1; D not certain. CDR1 and CDR2 from the germline V gene are GTSNPN and SVGIG (reference sequence). CDR3 length: 13 amino acids. Trimming took off 2 bases at V and 7 bases at J, with 12 bases between the two ends. The DNA for the CDR3 is TGTGCCTGGAGTCGGGTTTTCGGTAATGAGCAGTTCTTC. The encoded protein is CAWSRVFGNEQFF.

J is TRBJ1-2 and V is TRBV9, with D maybe TRBD1 (6 bases). This CDR3 has 14 amino acids. The V gene lost 4 bases and the J gene lost 1 base, with 11 bases spanning the gap. Germline assignment: CDR1 SGDLS and CDR2 YYNGEE. The CDR3 region has the DNA TGTGCCAGCAGCCCCCAACAGGGTAACTATGGCTACACCTTC. Translating it yields CASSPQQGNYGYTF.

This clone was seen more than once but under ten times. The chain joins TRBV12-5 to TRBJ2-1; no reliable D call. The CDR3 totals 12 residues. Germline-derived CDR1 and CDR2 are LGHNT and FRNRAP. With 3 bases removed from V and 8 bases from J, the gap between germline ends came to 8 bases. Here the CDR3 DNA reads TGTGCTAGTGGTTTCCCTGGGGATGAGCAGTTCTTC. It codes for CASGFPGDEQFF.

V and J are TRBV19 and TRBJ1-1; 7 bases are a match to TRBD1. CDR3 length equals 14 residues. Per germline, CDR1 LNHDA and CDR2 SQIVND (reference sequence). The trim removed 5 bases at V and 5 bases at J, leaving 8 bases unmatched. The CDR3 sequence: CASSATQGRTEAFF. CDR3 DNA: TGTGCCAGTAGTGCAACACAGGGGAGGACTGAAGCTTTCTTT.

This sequence joins TRBV5-1 and TRBJ2-2; D gene ambiguous. The CDR3 is 12 residues long. Trimming removed 7 bases from V and 7 bases from J, with 11 bases in between. Germline V gives CDR1 SGHRS, CDR2 YFSETQ. Here the CDR3 reads CASRSDGGELFF. The CDR3, as DNA: TGCGCCAGCCGGTCAGATGGCGGGGAGCTGTTTTTT.

CDR3 in amino acids: CASSFPGEQPQHF. In nucleotides, the CDR3 is TGTGCCAGCAGCTTCCCCGGGGAGCAGCCCCAGCATTTT. This chain connects TRBV7-8 to TRBJ1-5, with D unresolved. The V gene's germline CDR1 is SGHVS and CDR2 FQNEAQ. The V end lost 3 bases, the J end lost 7 bases, and 10 bases lay between the germline ends. The CDR3 is 13 residues long.

This clone showed up just once. Other DNA sequences in the same sample also yield this CDR3. The chain is built from TRBV5-1 and TRBJ1-1, with D maybe TRBD1 (5 bases). Germline lookup yields CDR1 SGHRS and CDR2 YFSETQ. The CDR3 contains 13 residues. The ends were cut back, 3 bases at V and 5 bases at J, with 11 bases in the middle. CDR3 region: CASSSGGGTEAFF. DNA of the CDR3: TGCGCCAGCAGCTCGGGTGGGGGAACTGAAGCTTTCTTT.

The genes are TRBV7-2 and TRBJ2-2, with D possibly matching TRBD2 (5 bases). The CDR3 loop spans 16 amino acids. The V end was cut by 2 bases, the J end by 0 bases, with 10 bases between. Per the germline V gene, CDR1 is SGHTA and CDR2 is FQGNSA. CDR3 DNA: TGTGCCAGCAGCTTAATGACCGGGACGAACACCGGGGAGCTGTTTTTT. Amino acids: CASSLMTGTNTGELFF.

This CDR3 is CASGPSSYEQYF. The CDR3, as DNA: TGTGCCAGCGGCCCGTCCTCCTACGAGCAGTACTTC. The rearrangement links TRBV6-5 to TRBJ2-7, with D uncertain. The V gene's germline CDR1 is MNHEY and CDR2 SVGAGI. There are 12 residues in the CDR3. V was cut by 8 bases and J by 0 bases, with 8 bases left in between.

This chain uses TRBV5-5 with TRBJ2-1; TRBD1 matches 10 bases. Germline loops: CDR1 SGHKS, CDR2 YYEKEE (reference sequence). The CDR3 is 16 amino acids. The trim removed 5 bases at V and 7 bases at J, leaving 12 bases unmatched. The chain's CDR3 is CASSSGWDRGLNEQFF. The CDR3 nucleotides are TGTGCCAGCAGTTCGGGATGGGACAGGGGTCTGAATGAGCAGTTCTTC. Supplemented by reference TRBV5-5 and TRBJ2-1, the full variable domain reads DAGVTQSPTHLIKTRGQQVTLRCSPISGHKSVSWYQQVLGQGPQFIFQYYEKEERGRGNFPDRFSARQFPNYSSELNVNALLLGDSALYLCASSSGWDRGLNEQFFGPGTRLTVL.

The chain is built from TRBV12-1 and TRBJ2-7; the table assigns TRBD1, which was not confirmed against the DNA. TRBV12-1 is a recognized pseudogene. The length of the CDR3 is 14 residues. CDR3 in amino acids: CASSKRQGTDEQYF. The DNA for the CDR3 is TGTGCCAGCTCTAAGAGGCAGGGAACGGACGAGCAGTACTTC.

This chain links TRBV11-2 with TRBJ1-3, with D possibly TRBD1 on 6 matching bases. This CDR3 contains 14 residues. V was pared by 5 bases and J by 4 bases, with 12 bases between. Germline V gives CDR1 SGHAT, CDR2 FQNNGV. Written as DNA, the CDR3 is TGTGCCAGCAGCCTCCAGGGGATAGGAAACACCATATATTTT. It specifies CASSLQGIGNTIYF.

This chain joins TRBV18 and TRBJ2-5, with 12 bases identical to TRBD2. This CDR3 comprises 15 residues. V dropped 3 bases and J dropped 4; count of bases not matched to a gene: 3. CDR1 KGHSH and CDR2 LQKENI come from the germline V gene. This CDR3 is CASSPLAGGGETQYF. Written as DNA, the CDR3 is TGTGCCAGCTCACCGCTAGCGGGAGGGGGAGAGACCCAGTACTTC.

The V gene is TRBV2, the J gene TRBJ2-2, with a weak D call TRBD1 (5 bases). This CDR3 contains 14 residues. V was trimmed by 4 bases and J by 6 bases, leaving 12 bases between them. Looked up from germline, CDR1 is SNHLY and CDR2 is FYNNEI. CDR3 DNA sequence: TGTGCCAGCAGTGTATCAGGGATGTCCGGGGAGCTGTTTTTT. Amino acid sequence: CASSVSGMSGELFF.